The next 28 T cell receptor beta chains were all read from a single sample in a study of blood T cell repertoires in COVID-19. The assay was immunoSEQ multiplex PCR, and TCRdb's table has in-frame clones only and misses some. The sample lists some 130,000 clones, more than 90% occurring once. The sequenced material came from peripheral blood. All receptors come from a man aged 55 to 69 with COVID-19, enrolled during active disease.

The chain recombines TRBV28 with TRBJ2-3, with TRBD2 identical over 12 bases. With 3 bases clipped from V and 2 bases from J, the junction kept 6 bases outside the gene matches. CDR1 and CDR2 (germline): MDHEN, SYDVKM. The CDR3 totals 17 residues. This CDR3 reads CASSFPGLAGFTDTQYF. DNA of the CDR3: TGTGCCAGCAGTTTCCCGGGACTAGCGGGCTTCACAGATACGCAGTATTTT.

The chain carries TRBV12-2 and TRBJ2-7; the DNA was not used to check the table's D call, TRBD1. TRBV12-2 is shown as a pseudogene. The CDR3 consists of 14 residues. DNA for the CDR3: TGTGCAAGTCGCTTTAAGGGACACTTCTACGAGCAGTACTTC. Protein product: CASRFKGHFYEQYF.

V is TRBV19 and J is TRBJ2-1; 11 nucleotides align to TRBD2. Germline V gene lookup returns CDR1 LNHDA and CDR2 SQIVND (reference sequence). The CDR3 runs to 17 residues. V lost 5 bases, J lost 5 bases, and 11 bases stayed unmatched. For the CDR3, the DNA is TGTGCCAGTAGTCCCGGGCCGACTAGCGGGATGGACAATGAGCAGTTCTTC. This sequence encodes CASSPGPTSGMDNEQFF.

CDR3 DNA: TGTGCCAGCAGTGAAATAATGGGACAGGACAATGAGCAGTTCTTC. Translated, it gives CASSEIMGQDNEQFF. V usage is TRBV2 and J usage is TRBJ2-1, with 8 bases lining up with TRBD1. J lost 5 bases, V lost 2 bases, and 5 bases had no gene match. The germline V gene encodes CDR1 SNHLY and CDR2 FYNNEI. This CDR3 is built from 15 residues.

This clone occurred once. DNA for the CDR3: TGTGCCAGCGGGAAAACAGGGGGGGCTGAAGCTTTCTTT. The encoded protein is CASGKTGGAEAFF. This chain links TRBV6-5 with TRBJ1-1, with 8 bases identical to TRBD1. Losses at the gene ends were 8 bases for V and 6 bases for J; bases not matched to a gene: 8. Germline V gene sequence: CDR1 MNHEY, CDR2 SVGAGI. There are 13 residues in the CDR3.

V is TRBV28 and J is TRBJ1-1; maybe TRBD1 (6 bases). Germline CDR1 is MDHEN and CDR2 is SYDVKM. CDR3 length: 16 residues. The V end was cut by 4 bases, the J end by 0 bases, with 15 bases between. CDR3 residues: CASSSQTGFLNTEAFF. The CDR3 region has the DNA TGTGCCAGCAGTTCCCAGACAGGCTTTTTGAACACTGAAGCTTTCTTT.

The rearrangement links TRBV7-9 to TRBJ2-1; the match to TRBD2 covers 7 bases. Germline CDR1 SEHNR, CDR2 FQNEAQ (reference sequence). With V trimmed by 5 bases and J by 6 bases, 7 bases remained unmatched. CDR3 length: 14 residues. This chain's CDR3 is CASSIGLEGNEQFF. The CDR3, as DNA: TGTGCCAGCAGCATTGGACTAGAAGGCAATGAGCAGTTCTTC. Filled out from reference TRBV7-9 and TRBJ2-1, the complete variable domain reads DTGVSQNPRHKITKRGQNVTFRCDPISEHNRLYWYRQTLGQGPEFLTYFQNEAQLEKSRLLSDRFSAERPKGSFSTLEIQRTEQGDSAMYLCASSIGLEGNEQFFGPGTRLTVL.

This clone was seen only once. The V gene is TRBV6-5, the J gene TRBJ2-7; 10 bases agree with TRBD2. With 5 bases clipped from V and 5 bases from J, the junction kept 6 bases outside the gene matches. Germline-derived CDR1 and CDR2 are MNHEY and SVGAGI. The CDR3 is 14 amino acids. The CDR3 nucleotides read TGTGCCAGCAGTCCTAGCGGGAGCTTCCACGAGCAGTACTTC. The encoded protein is CASSPSGSFHEQYF.

V and J are TRBV7-8 and TRBJ2-7; D uncertain. This CDR3 has 14 amino acids. Germline V gene data show CDR1 as SGHVS and CDR2 as FQNEAQ. Trimming shortened V by 3 bases and J by 3 bases, and 12 bases separated the two germline ends. CDR3 DNA: TGTGCCAGCAGCTTTAAACATGCTAGCTACGAGCAGTACTTC. As protein: CASSFKHASYEQYF.

The chain links TRBV5-5 to TRBJ1-1; TRBD1 matches at 9 bases. CDR1 is SGHKS, CDR2 YYEKEE, per germline (reference sequence). V lost 3 bases and J lost 4; bases outside the gene matches: 16. The CDR3 has 18 residues. Written as DNA, the CDR3 is TGTGCCAGCAGCTACAGGGGGCGCTGGCTTCGGAATGGCACTGAAGCTTTCTTT. Translated: CASSYRGRWLRNGTEAFF.

The CDR3 DNA reads as TGTGCCAGTAGTATTGGGAGGTTTGGCTACTTCAATCAGCCCCAGCATTTT. Amino acid sequence: CASSIGRFGYFNQPQHF. The chain uses TRBV19 and TRBJ1-5, with D unclear. The CDR3 is made up of 17 amino acids. Deletions cut 3 bases from V and 3 bases from J, with 18 bases between. The V gene's germline CDR1 is LNHDA and CDR2 SQIVND (reference sequence).

V and J are TRBV11-1 and TRBJ2-1, with D perhaps TRBD1 (5 bases). From germline, CDR1 is SGHAT and CDR2 FQDESV (reference sequence). The V end was cut by 5 bases, the J end by 0 bases, with 11 bases between. This CDR3 is built from 15 residues. CDR3 region: CASSAQGGSYNEQFF. CDR3 nucleotide sequence: TGTGCCAGCAGCGCTCAGGGTGGCTCCTACAATGAGCAGTTCTTC.

The chain couples TRBV28 to TRBJ1-1; no reliable D call. This CDR3 contains 12 residues. Germline lookup yields CDR1 MDHEN and CDR2 SYDVKM. Trimming removed 1 base from V and 2 bases from J, with 2 bases in between. CDR3 sequence: CASSLLNTEAFF. The DNA for the CDR3 is TGTGCCAGCAGTTTATTAAACACTGAAGCTTTCTTT.

J is TRBJ2-1 and V is TRBV27; the D gene is possibly TRBD2 (7 bases). From germline, CDR1 is MNHEY and CDR2 SMNVEV (reference sequence). V was trimmed by 6 bases and J by 13 bases, leaving 16 bases between them. CDR3 length equals 12 residues. CDR3 nucleotides: TGTGCCAGCAGCCCCACAGGGAGGGATCAGTTCTTC. This translates into CASSPTGRDQFF.

The genes are TRBV20-1 and TRBJ2-3, with D possibly being TRBD2 (5 bases). The CDR3 is 11 residues long. Trimming stripped 8 bases from V and 5 bases from J, with 11 bases between. From germline, CDR1 is DFQATT and CDR2 SNEGSKA (reference sequence). The CDR3 is CSYGKGDTQYF. The CDR3 region has the DNA TGCAGTTACGGGAAAGGAGATACGCAGTATTTT.

This chain links TRBV27 with TRBJ1-1, with 10 bases identical to TRBD1. Germline V gene data show CDR1 as MNHEY and CDR2 as SMNVEV (reference sequence). Trimming at V came to 8 bases and at J to 8 bases, leaving 5 bases not matched to a gene. CDR3 length: 12 amino acids. CDR3 sequence reads: CASGTGVREAFF. The DNA of the CDR3 is TGTGCCAGCGGGACAGGGGTGAGGGAAGCTTTCTTT.

V and J are TRBV5-4 and TRBJ2-5; 8 bases line up with TRBD2. With 0 bases clipped from V and 0 bases from J, the junction kept 10 bases outside the gene matches. This CDR3 region has 18 residues. Looked up from germline, CDR1 is SGHNT and CDR2 is YYREEE (reference sequence). For the CDR3, the DNA is TGTGCCAGCAGCTTGGCCACTACTAGCGGATCTTACCAAGAGACCCAGTACTTC. Protein product: CASSLATTSGSYQETQYF.

This clone has only a few counts. The rearrangement links TRBV6-5 to TRBJ1-2; a possible D gene is TRBD1 (5 bases). Germline CDR1 reads MNHEY; CDR2 reads SVGAGI. V dropped 0 bases and J dropped 6 bases, with 17 bases sitting between them. The CDR3 has 16 amino acids. The CDR3 region has the DNA TGTGCCAGCAGTTACTCGGGTAGCAATCCGACAGATGGCTACACCTTC. Encoded protein: CASSYSGSNPTDGYTF.

V and J are TRBV4-3 and TRBJ1-2, with 7 bases identical to TRBD1. Germline V CDR1 and CDR2: LGHNA, YSLEER. Trimming took 4 bases from V and 4 from J; bases not matched to a gene: 6. The CDR3 consists of 14 residues. CDR3 residues: CASSPTGAGYGYTF. In DNA form, the CDR3 reads TGCGCCAGCAGCCCCACAGGGGCGGGCTATGGCTACACCTTC.

The chain carries TRBV24-1 and TRBJ2-1, with 10 positions matching TRBD2. V was clipped by 1 base and J by 7 bases; unmatched bases: 6. The CDR3 extends over 16 amino acids. Germline assignment: CDR1 KGHDR and CDR2 SFDVKD. The CDR3 DNA is TGTGCCACCAGTGATTTAAGCGGGAGGGGAGGGAATGAGCAGTTCTTC. Translating it yields CATSDLSGRGGNEQFF.

The rearrangement links TRBV7-2 to TRBJ2-1, with 7 bases matching TRBD2. From germline, CDR1 is SGHTA and CDR2 FQGNSA. The CDR3 totals 13 residues. V dropped 5 bases and J dropped 4; count of bases not matched to a gene: 2. The CDR3 DNA reads as TGTGCCAGCAGCCAAGCGGGATACAATGAGCAGTTCTTC. This gives the protein CASSQAGYNEQFF.

The V gene is TRBV25-1, the J gene TRBJ2-7; D possibly corresponds to TRBD1 (5 bases). Trimming cost V 1 base and J 2 bases, with 12 bases left between them. This CDR3 comprises 15 residues. Germline V lookup: CDR1 MGHDK, CDR2 SYGVNS. CDR3 nucleotides: TGTGCCAGCAGTGAATCAAGGGGTCCCGCCTACGAGCAGTACTTC. As protein: CASSESRGPAYEQYF.

V usage is TRBV19 and J usage is TRBJ1-3; D gene uncertain. There are 14 residues in the CDR3. V was trimmed by 1 base and J by 3 bases, leaving 7 bases between them. In germline, CDR1 is LNHDA, CDR2 SQIVND (reference sequence). In nucleotides, the CDR3 is TGTGCCAGTAGTATAGGCAGAGGTGGAAACACCATATATTTT. Residues: CASSIGRGGNTIYF.

This clone showed up many times. This sequence joins TRBV2 and TRBJ1-1; TRBD1 matches 12 bases. The germline CDR1 and CDR2 sequences are SNHLY and FYNNEI. After removal of 8 bases from V and 10 bases from J, the junction contained 8 bases not matched to a gene. This CDR3 has 13 residues. The chain's CDR3 is CASSPGQGAVAFF. CDR3 nucleotide sequence: TGTGCCAGCTCTCCGGGACAGGGGGCAGTAGCTTTCTTT.

The chain combines TRBV30 with TRBJ1-1; 9 nucleotides align to TRBD1. With V trimmed by 1 base and J by 4 bases, 7 bases remained unmatched. Per germline, CDR1 GTSNPN and CDR2 SVGIG (reference sequence). The CDR3 extends over 15 amino acids. CDR3 nucleotide sequence: TGTGCCTGGAGTGAGTTCACAGGGGGCCCCACTGAAGCTTTCTTT. This encodes CAWSEFTGGPTEAFF.

The rearrangement links TRBV7-2 to TRBJ2-3, with a weak D call TRBD2 (6 bases). From germline, CDR1 is SGHTA and CDR2 FQGNSA. The V end lost 7 bases, the J end lost 8 bases, and 19 bases lay between the germline ends. The CDR3 extends over 14 amino acids. CDR3 coding DNA: TGTGCCAGCACTAACCCGACTAGTCCGGGTACGCAGTATTTT. This codes for CASTNPTSPGTQYF.

The V gene is TRBV24-1, the J gene TRBJ2-2; TRBD2 agrees at 14 bases. Germline CDR1 and CDR2: KGHDR and SFDVKD. The CDR3 consists of 18 residues. The junction had 4 bases not matched to a gene; V was cut back by 4 bases and J by 1 base. The CDR3 DNA is TGTGCCACCAGTGACGGGACTAGCGGGAGAGAGAACACCGGGGAGCTGTTTTTT. Amino acid sequence: CATSDGTSGRENTGELFF.

The rearrangement joins TRBV10-2 to TRBJ2-2; the match to TRBD2 covers 8 bases. This CDR3 contains 15 residues. From germline, CDR1 is WSHSY and CDR2 SAAADI. V was pared by 3 bases and J by 4 bases, with 4 bases of the junction left unmatched. The CDR3 reads CASSDQRESTGELFF. The CDR3 coding sequence is TGCGCCAGCAGTGATCAGCGGGAGAGCACCGGGGAGCTGTTTTTT.